Listed here are 30 T cell receptor beta chains from one sample, sequenced in a study of blood T cell repertoires in COVID-19. Sequencing was performed with immunoSEQ multiplex PCR; in TCRdb, only in-frame clones are kept and a portion is missing. The sample lists over 150,000 clones, roughly 71% occurring once. The sample comprised peripheral blood. The receptors were sampled from an elderly woman with acute or convalescent COVID-19.

The CDR3: CAWTTTRTSGRTDTQYF. The CDR3 region has the DNA TGTGCCTGGACCACAACCAGGACTAGCGGTAGGACAGATACGCAGTATTTT. The J gene is TRBJ2-3, the V gene TRBV30; 10 bases map to TRBD2. The germline CDR1 and CDR2 sequences are GTSNPN and SVGIG (reference sequence). The V gene end was trimmed by 4 bases and the J gene end by 3 bases; junction bases not matched to a gene: 13. The CDR3 loop spans 17 amino acids.

The J gene is TRBJ2-5, the V gene TRBV7-8; 8 bases agree with TRBD2. CDR3 length: 15 amino acids. CDR1 is SGHVS, CDR2 FQNEAQ, per germline. With V trimmed by 5 bases and J by 5 bases, 10 bases remained unmatched. The CDR3 DNA reads as TGTGCCAGCAGCAACCGGGGGGGCGTGTCGGAGACCCAGTACTTC. Protein sequence: CASSNRGGVSETQYF.

The V and J genes are TRBV19 and TRBJ2-2; 11 bases line up with TRBD2. J was trimmed by 0 bases and V by 6 bases; bases with no gene match: 9. There are 18 residues in the CDR3. CDR1 and CDR2 (germline): LNHDA, SQIVND (reference sequence). The CDR3 here is CASRETSGINANTGELFF. CDR3 DNA sequence: TGTGCCAGTAGGGAGACTAGCGGGATTAACGCGAACACCGGGGAGCTGTTTTTT.

The rearrangement links TRBV5-5 to TRBJ1-4; weak D call: TRBD1 (5 bases). The CDR3 is 15 amino acids. Germline loops: CDR1 SGHKS, CDR2 YYEKEE (reference sequence). The germline V and J ends were trimmed by 4 bases and 7 bases, with 17 bases remaining between them. The DNA for the CDR3 is TGTGCCAGCAGCAAATCCAGGGAGCGGGGTGAAAAACTGTTTTTT. The encoded protein is CASSKSRERGEKLFF.

The chain links TRBV6-5 to TRBJ1-1, with D maybe TRBD1 (6 bases). This CDR3 region has 13 residues. CDR1 MNHEY and CDR2 SVGAGI come from the germline V gene. The V gene lost 8 bases and the J gene lost 0 bases, with 10 bases spanning the gap. The CDR3 loop reads CASEGDMNTEAFF. The CDR3 DNA reads TGTGCCAGCGAGGGGGACATGAACACTGAAGCTTTCTTT.

This clone has a handful of counts. V and J are TRBV29-1 and TRBJ1-4; weak D call: TRBD1 (6 bases). This CDR3 contains 13 residues. Trimming cost V 4 bases and J 10 bases, with 16 bases left between them. The germline V gene has CDR1 SQVTM and CDR2 ANQGSEA. CDR3 sequence: CSVGGQGRGKLFF. Written as DNA, the CDR3 is TGCAGCGTTGGCGGTCAGGGGCGCGGAAAACTGTTTTTT.

The chain carries TRBV5-6 and TRBJ1-1; D is ambiguous. The CDR3 is 15 residues long. V lost 4 bases, J lost 5 bases, and 18 bases lay in between. The germline gives CDR1 SGHDT, CDR2 YYEEEE. The CDR3 sequence is CASSPRVVSGTEAFF. CDR3 nucleotide sequence: TGTGCCAGCAGCCCGAGGGTGGTATCGGGGACTGAAGCTTTCTTT.

This clone has only one observation. The chain carries TRBV18 and TRBJ2-5, with D possibly being TRBD1 (5 bases). CDR1 is KGHSH, CDR2 LQKENI, per germline. Trimming cost V 2 bases and J 5 bases, with 15 bases left between them. The CDR3 length is 15 residues. DNA for the CDR3: TGTGCCAGCTCACCAAGCAGGGCGAATGGGGAGACCCAGTACTTC. Residues: CASSPSRANGETQYF.

As to this clone: In the same sample, other DNA sequences code for this CDR3. The genes are TRBV24-1 and TRBJ2-2, with D tentatively TRBD1 (5 bases). The CDR3 contains 15 residues. Germline values: CDR1 KGHDR, CDR2 SFDVKD. Trimming took off 4 bases at V and 1 base at J, with 9 bases between the two ends. This chain's CDR3 is CATSDPGQNTGELFF. DNA for the CDR3: TGTGCCACCAGTGACCCTGGACAGAACACCGGGGAGCTGTTTTTT.

The chain combines TRBV11-2 with TRBJ2-1, with 8 bases aligning to TRBD2. Trimming at V came to 3 bases and at J to 4 bases, leaving 5 bases not matched to a gene. CDR1 is SGHAT and CDR2 is FQNNGV in the germline V gene. CDR3 length equals 15 residues. The CDR3 nucleotides read TGTGCCAGCAGCTTTACTAGCGGAGGATACAATGAGCAGTTCTTC. It codes for CASSFTSGGYNEQFF. Looking up the rest from reference TRBV11-2 and TRBJ2-1 gives the full variable domain: EAGVAQSPRYKIIEKRQSVAFWCNPISGHATLYWYQQILGQGPKLLIQFQNNGVVDDSQLPKDRFSAERLKGVDSTLKIQPAKLEDSAVYLCASSFTSGGYNEQFFGPGTRLTVL.

This chain uses TRBV18 with TRBJ2-1; D perhaps matches TRBD1 (5 bases). Germline CDR1 reads KGHSH; CDR2 reads LQKENI. CDR3 length: 14 amino acids. Deletions cut 3 bases from V and 4 bases from J, with 10 bases between. This CDR3 reads CASSPQDTYNEQFF. Here the CDR3 DNA reads TGTGCCAGCTCACCCCAGGACACTTACAATGAGCAGTTCTTC.

This chain links TRBV6-6 with TRBJ1-1; tentatively, D is TRBD1 (6 bases). Per germline, CDR1 MNHNY and CDR2 SVGAGI (reference sequence). The CDR3 is made up of 14 amino acids. The V end lost 5 bases, the J end lost 0 bases, and 10 bases lay between the germline ends. In DNA form, the CDR3 reads TGTGCCAGCAGTCGACAGGTGTTGAACACTGAAGCTTTCTTT. As protein: CASSRQVLNTEAFF.

The chain couples TRBV21-1 to TRBJ1-5; TRBD1 reflects the table's D call only, with no check against the DNA. TRBV21-1 is shown as a pseudogene. The CDR3 runs to 13 residues. The CDR3 protein is CASEGQSNQPQHF. The CDR3 nucleotides are TGTGCCAGCGAGGGACAGAGCAATCAGCCCCAGCATTTT.

V usage is TRBV14 and J usage is TRBJ1-2, with a possible D match to TRBD1 (6 bases). V was pared by 3 bases and J by 8 bases, with 16 bases between. The CDR3 is made up of 14 amino acids. Germline V gene lookup returns CDR1 SGHDN and CDR2 FVKESK. The CDR3 is CASSQTHRAVGYTF. In nucleotides, the CDR3 is TGTGCCAGCAGCCAGACGCACAGGGCAGTAGGCTACACCTTC.

The chain combines TRBV3-1 (or the pseudogene TRBV3-2) with TRBJ1-1; D is uncertain. The CDR3 has 16 residues. V was cut by 4 bases and J by 4 bases, with 19 bases left in between. Germline CDR1 and CDR2: LGHDT and YNNKEL (reference sequence). The CDR3 loop is CASSPPGGVRGTEAFF. For the CDR3, the DNA is TGTGCCAGCAGCCCCCCCGGAGGTGTGCGGGGCACTGAAGCTTTCTTT.

V usage is TRBV27 and J usage is TRBJ2-1; the D gene is possibly TRBD2 (5 bases). V dropped 0 bases and J dropped 6 bases, with 15 bases sitting between them. Germline V lookup: CDR1 MNHEY, CDR2 SMNVEV (reference sequence). The CDR3 length is 16 residues. CDR3 amino acids: CASSLSTADWGNEQFF. The CDR3 nucleotides read TGTGCCAGCAGTTTATCGACGGCGGACTGGGGCAATGAGCAGTTCTTC.

To note about this clone: Distinct nucleotide sequences in the sample also encode this CDR3. The J gene is TRBJ2-1, the V gene TRBV3-1 (or the pseudogene TRBV3-2); no clear D gene. Germline assignment: CDR1 LGHDT and CDR2 YNNKEL (reference sequence). CDR3 length: 12 residues. The V and J ends lost 2 bases and 7 bases respectively, with 6 bases between them. CDR3 nucleotide sequence: TGTGCCAGCAGCCAACGGTCGAATGAGCAGTTCTTC. The encoded protein is CASSQRSNEQFF.

The J gene is TRBJ2-1, the V gene TRBV4-3; D possibly corresponds to TRBD2 (5 bases). Germline V gene lookup returns CDR1 LGHNA and CDR2 YSLEER. V lost 0 bases and J 7 bases, leaving 10 bases between the germline ends. The CDR3 is 14 residues long. The CDR3, as DNA: TGCGCCAGCAGCCAAGATACTAGATCTAATGAGCAGTTCTTC. Amino acids: CASSQDTRSNEQFF.

The chain joins TRBV9 to TRBJ2-5; D is undetermined. Germline lookup yields CDR1 SGDLS and CDR2 YYNGEE. Trimming cost V 0 bases and J 5 bases, with 14 bases left between them. The CDR3 contains 15 residues. CDR3 coding DNA: TGTGCCAGCAGCGTAGCCAGTACCACCAGTGAGACCCAGTACTTC. Translation: CASSVASTTSETQYF.

Only one count was recorded for this clone. This sequence joins TRBV30 and TRBJ1-5; no reliable D call. Germline CDR1 reads GTSNPN; CDR2 reads SVGIG (reference sequence). This CDR3 is 16 amino acids long. V gave up 1 base and J gave up 0 bases, with 13 bases separating them. The CDR3 DNA sequence: TGTGCCTGGAGTGACGGGAGTTTTTATAGCAATCAGCCCCAGCATTTT. This encodes CAWSDGSFYSNQPQHF.

The genes are TRBV19 and TRBJ1-3; D is perhaps TRBD1 (6 bases). The V and J ends lost 7 bases and 0 bases respectively, with 10 bases between them. The germline V gene encodes CDR1 LNHDA and CDR2 SQIVND (reference sequence). CDR3 length equals 14 residues. The CDR3, as DNA: TGTGCCAGTAACCAGGGGAGCTCTGGAAACACCATATATTTT. Encoded protein: CASNQGSSGNTIYF.

This chain joins TRBV5-1 and TRBJ1-1; maybe TRBD1 (6 bases). Trimming left V 4 bases short and J 3 bases short, with 19 bases between. This CDR3 has 16 amino acids. Germline CDR1 and CDR2: SGHRS and YFSETQ. The CDR3 DNA reads TGCGCCAGCAGCAAATCCGGGACACCCCTAGACACTGAAGCTTTCTTT. It is translated as CASSKSGTPLDTEAFF.

The rearrangement uses TRBV7-3 and TRBJ2-6, with 10 nucleotides matching TRBD1. Germline values: CDR1 SGHTA, CDR2 FQGTGA. The CDR3 length is 20 residues. After removal of 0 bases from V and 1 base from J, the junction contained 9 bases not matched to a gene. The CDR3 region has the DNA TGTGCCAGCAGCTTAACGGGTTGGGACAGGGGTTCTTCTGGGGCCAACGTCCTGACTTTC. Residues: CASSLTGWDRGSSGANVLTF.

In DNA, the CDR3 is TGTGCCAGCAGCTTGTGGGAGGAGAGCACTGAAGCTTTCTTT. Its translation: CASSLWEESTEAFF. The chain links TRBV5-4 to TRBJ1-1, with D hard to call. Germline V gene sequence: CDR1 SGHNT, CDR2 YYREEE (reference sequence). The germline V and J ends were trimmed by 1 base and 4 bases, with 11 bases remaining between them. The CDR3 has 14 residues.

The sample holds a few counts of this clone. CDR3 protein: CASSLGRTRENEQYF. DNA of the CDR3: TGTGCCAGCAGCTTAGGGAGAACTCGGGAGAACGAGCAGTACTTC. The V gene is TRBV11-2, the J gene TRBJ2-7, with a weak D call TRBD2 (6 bases). This CDR3 has 15 residues. Trimming cost V 1 base and J 5 bases, with 15 bases left between them. Germline V gene data show CDR1 as SGHAT and CDR2 as FQNNGV.

The chain uses TRBV4-2 and TRBJ2-7; the match to TRBD2 covers 13 bases. The CDR3 runs to 16 residues. V lost 4 bases, J lost 4 bases, and 7 bases stayed unmatched. CDR1 and CDR2 (germline): LGHNA, YNFKEQ. CDR3 region: CASSPGTSGALYEQYF. For the CDR3, the DNA is TGTGCCAGCAGCCCTGGGACTAGCGGGGCCCTTTACGAGCAGTACTTC.

The chain couples TRBV5-1 to TRBJ1-5; unclear D gene. The germline V and J ends were trimmed by 4 bases and 1 base, with 15 bases remaining between them. The CDR3 totals 16 residues. CDR1 SGHRS and CDR2 YFSETQ come from the germline V gene. The DNA of the CDR3 is TGCGCCAGCAGCACCGGGGTGATGGGGAGCAATCAGCCCCAGCATTTT. It codes for CASSTGVMGSNQPQHF.

This chain joins TRBV5-1 and TRBJ1-1; the D is unclear. The CDR3 consists of 13 residues. Germline CDR1 is SGHRS and CDR2 is YFSETQ. The ends were cut back, 4 bases at V and 3 bases at J, with 10 bases in the middle. Here the CDR3 reads CASSVDLYTEAFF. The CDR3 region has the DNA TGCGCCAGCAGCGTGGACCTATACACTGAAGCTTTCTTT.

This clone was recorded once. V usage is TRBV7-6 and J usage is TRBJ1-5; 11 bases map to TRBD1. CDR3 length: 16 amino acids. Trimming took 4 bases from V and 7 from J; bases not matched to a gene: 9. The germline gives CDR1 SGHVS, CDR2 FNYEAQ. The CDR3 sequence: CASSSGTGGSGQPQHF. CDR3 nucleotides: TGTGCCAGCAGCTCCGGGACAGGGGGTTCAGGACAGCCCCAGCATTTT.

The V call is TRBV7-6, the J call TRBJ1-5; maybe TRBD1 (6 bases). The V end lost 5 bases, the J end lost 0 bases, and 11 bases lay between the germline ends. Germline V gene lookup returns CDR1 SGHVS and CDR2 FNYEAQ. This CDR3 comprises 15 residues. CDR3 DNA: TGTGCCAGCAGCCCGGGACAAACTAGCAATCAGCCCCAGCATTTT. Protein: CASSPGQTSNQPQHF.